The present TCR beta chain was sequenced within a study of control samples from healthy donors and cancer patients. The J segment lost 4 bases and the V segment lost 2 bases, leaving 5 bases of the junction unmatched. Germline lookup yields CDR1 LGHNA and CDR2 YSLEER. This CDR3 comprises 15 residues. Profiling relied on immunoSEQ multiplex PCR, and the TCRdb table lists in-frame clones only, not all of them. The table shows about 160,000 clones, with roughly 94% occurring only once. V gene TRBV4-3 combines with J gene TRBJ2-1; 7 positions agree with TRBD1. This clonotype was obtained from a woman in her forties in good health. The source material was blood. The CDR3 DNA reads as TGCGCCAGCAGCCAACGGGACAGACTGTACAATGAGCAGTTCTTC. It specifies CASSQRDRLYNEQFF.